The present TCR beta chain was sequenced within a study of early stage breast cancer tumors. Study as a whole: Average read coverage per sample was 9 to 10-fold.

Study-level points and caveats: Tumors had roughly 2.5-fold higher T cell density and higher clonality than adjacent normal breast tissue.

Turning to this clone: The antigen is unknown.

Data came from immunoSEQ multiplex PCR; TCRdb stores just in-frame clones and leaves some out. The sample has 50,000 to 65,000 clones; around three quarters are singletons. Trimming cost V 5 bases and J 7 bases, with 18 bases left between them. CDR1 and CDR2 from the germline V gene are SGHTA and FQGNSA. This CDR3 has 15 residues. Sequencing was done on a sample of blood. The clonotype was recovered from a person younger than 45 with breast cancer. The chain carries TRBV7-2 and TRBJ1-5; D is perhaps TRBD1 (5 bases). Here the CDR3 reads CASSLEMTDGQPQHF. Written as DNA, the CDR3 is TGTGCCAGCAGCCTAGAAATGACAGACGGCCAGCCCCAGCATTTT.